This TCR beta chain stems from a study of blood T cells in healthy people across ages (dated by TCRdb to between 2014 and 2016). For context, the study as a whole: In model experiments, roughly one uniquely barcoded TCR beta cDNA molecule per two T cells was captured by template switching. To track age-related changes in TCR beta repertoire diversity, the study relied on deep sequencing normalized with unique cDNA molecular identifiers. The donors were divided into four age groups: young (average approximately 16 years), middle-aged (almost 40), aged (about 60) and long-lived (roughly 88). Donors of different ages were randomly distributed across sequencing lanes to avoid experimental bias. The study analyzed two additional independent replicas of 1 million unique cDNA reads from the same blood draw for two donors, one aged 18 to 30 and one aged 80 or older.

This clonotype was picked up one time. Its antigen is not yet known. No much larger clone is present one base from it, and per-base qualities are unavailable. The library was generated by 5' RACE. The instrument was an Illumina HiSeq 2500. The second PCR ran for roughly 7 to 11 cycles and used a J-beta primer mix along with a sample-barcoded 5' primer. A template-switch 5' adaptor carrying 12 random nucleotides introduced a unique molecular identifier onto each TCR beta cDNA molecule. Each sample yielded at least 2.5 million CDR3-containing paired-end reads. All of the RNA was converted into first-strand cDNA using the Mint cDNA synthesis kit, with a TRBC-specific oligonucleotide serving as the primer. All cDNA was treated with uracil-DNA glycosylase and then went through a first 18-cycle PCR with the universal primers M1SS and BC2_uni_R. The study's processing was this. For normalization, 1 million high-quality reads were randomly selected from each sample, with every read carrying a distinct molecular identifier. Instead of being binned into consensus sequences, reads with shared molecular identifiers were discarded. MiTCR, set to a Q25 quality threshold and the strictest error-elimination algorithm, was used for CDR3 identification, clonotype clustering and error correction. A nonparametric unseen species model using Euler transformation provided a lower-bound estimate of total TCR beta diversity. TCRdb trimmed the raw reads at Q25, called clones with MiXCR and kept productive beta chains. Merged by CDR3 protein, the rows form single entries marked with the most common genes and DNA. The V and J calls come from TCRdb's annotation, not from the publication. The sample yields about 1,600,000 distinct CDR3 sequences; roughly 40% were counted once. Jointly, the top ten make up 6.5% to 10% of the sample.

The paper's findings and limits, for the study overall: Estimates of total diversity based on one million sequenced T cells were considered lower bounds and underestimates. Conclusive comparison of naive and antigen-experienced compartments was prevented by the profiling of bulk unsorted PBMCs. Because donor CMV infection status was unknown, age-related changes in expanded clonotypes were potentially confounded. Compared with the aged group, more naive CD4+ T cells, fewer expanded clones and increased TCR diversity were shown by the long-lived group, suggesting age selection. Observed TCR beta diversity per million T cells fell roughly linearly with age, and a significant reduction was already apparent by age roughly 40. There was a strong correlation between observed TCR beta diversity and the percentage of naive T cells measured by flow cytometry.

Donors were 39 systemically healthy Caucasian individuals from Russia aged roughly 6 to 90 years. Roughly 10 milliliters of peripheral blood were collected from each donor into EDTA-treated Vacutainer tubes. Ficoll-Paque density-gradient centrifugation was used to isolate PBMCs, with at least 6 million per sample. Trizol reagent was used to extract total RNA from the PBMCs, yielding at least 6 micrograms per sample. The percentages of naive CD45RAhigh/CD27high T cells were determined by flow cytometry on a PBMC aliquot from every donor. For CDR1 and CDR2, the germline V gene (reference sequence) lists DFQATT and SNEGSKA. The cysteine opens and the phenylalanine closes a CDR3 of 13 amino acids. Just the 39-base CDR3 DNA is kept, in frame starting at base 1.

The sequenced sample was blood. The sequence links TRBV20-1 to TRBJ2-4, with TRBD2 perhaps the D gene, on 5 matching bases. The end of the DNA aligns better with TRBJ2-7, so the J call may be wrong. The receptor comes from a woman between 18 and 29 years old in good health. The DNA sequence is as follows: TGCAGTGCCGGTCGAGTGGGAGCCTACGAGCAGTACTTC. Its protein is CSAGRVGAYEQYF.